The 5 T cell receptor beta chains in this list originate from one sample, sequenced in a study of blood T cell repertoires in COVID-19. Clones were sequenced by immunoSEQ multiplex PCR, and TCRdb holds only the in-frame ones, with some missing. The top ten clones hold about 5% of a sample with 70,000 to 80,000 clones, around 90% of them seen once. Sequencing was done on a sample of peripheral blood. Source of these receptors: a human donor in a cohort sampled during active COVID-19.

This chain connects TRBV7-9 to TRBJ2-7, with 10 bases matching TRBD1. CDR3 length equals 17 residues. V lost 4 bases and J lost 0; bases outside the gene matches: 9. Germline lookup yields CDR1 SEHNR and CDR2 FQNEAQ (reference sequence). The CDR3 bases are TGTGCCAGCAGCTCGGGACAGGGGTTATTAGTCTCCTACGAGCAGTACTTC. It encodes CASSSGQGLLVSYEQYF.

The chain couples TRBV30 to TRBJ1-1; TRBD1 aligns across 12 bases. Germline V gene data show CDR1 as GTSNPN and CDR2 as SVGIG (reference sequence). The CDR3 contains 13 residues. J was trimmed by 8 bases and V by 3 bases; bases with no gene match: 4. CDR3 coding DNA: TGTGCCTGGAGAGGGACAGGGGGCGTGGAAGCTTTCTTT. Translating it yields CAWRGTGGVEAFF.

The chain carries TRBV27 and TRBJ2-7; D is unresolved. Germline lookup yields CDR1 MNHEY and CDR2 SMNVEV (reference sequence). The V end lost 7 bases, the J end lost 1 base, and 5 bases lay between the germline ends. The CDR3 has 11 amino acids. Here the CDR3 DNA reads TGTGCCAGCATCGGGTCCTACGAGCAGTACTTC. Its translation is CASIGSYEQYF.

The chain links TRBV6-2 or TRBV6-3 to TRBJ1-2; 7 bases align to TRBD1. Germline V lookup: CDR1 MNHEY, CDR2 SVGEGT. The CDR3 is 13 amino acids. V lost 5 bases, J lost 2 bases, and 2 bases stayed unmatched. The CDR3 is CASSDRANYGYTF. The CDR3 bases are TGTGCCAGCAGTGACAGGGCGAACTATGGCTACACCTTC.

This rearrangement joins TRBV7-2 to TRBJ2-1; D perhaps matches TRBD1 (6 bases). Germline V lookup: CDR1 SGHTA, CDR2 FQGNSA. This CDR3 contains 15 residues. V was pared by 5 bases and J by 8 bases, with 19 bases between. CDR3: CASSHGATKGDEQFF. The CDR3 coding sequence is TGTGCCAGCAGCCACGGGGCTACCAAGGGGGATGAGCAGTTCTTC. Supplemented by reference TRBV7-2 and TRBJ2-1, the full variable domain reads GAGVSQSPSNKVTEKGKDVELRCDPISGHTALYWYRQSLGQGLEFLIYFQGNSAPDKSGLPSDRFSAERTGGSVSTLTIQRTQQEDSAVYLCASSHGATKGDEQFFGPGTRLTVL.